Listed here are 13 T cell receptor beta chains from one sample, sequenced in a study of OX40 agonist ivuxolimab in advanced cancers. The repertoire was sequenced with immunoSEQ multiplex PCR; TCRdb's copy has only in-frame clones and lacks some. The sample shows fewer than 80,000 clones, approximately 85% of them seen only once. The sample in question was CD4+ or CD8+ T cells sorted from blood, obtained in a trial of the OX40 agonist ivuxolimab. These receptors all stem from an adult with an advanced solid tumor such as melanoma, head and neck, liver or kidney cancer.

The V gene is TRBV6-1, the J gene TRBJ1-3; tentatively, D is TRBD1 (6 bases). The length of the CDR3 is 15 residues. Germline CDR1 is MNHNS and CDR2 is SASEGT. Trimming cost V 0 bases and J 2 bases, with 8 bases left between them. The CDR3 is CASSEAEGAGNTIYF. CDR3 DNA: TGTGCCAGCAGTGAAGCAGAGGGGGCTGGAAACACCATATATTTT.

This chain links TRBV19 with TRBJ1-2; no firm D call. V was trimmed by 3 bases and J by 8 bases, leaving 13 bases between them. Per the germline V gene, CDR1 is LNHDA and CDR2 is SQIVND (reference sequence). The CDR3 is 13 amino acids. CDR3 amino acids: CASSIDWRGGYTF. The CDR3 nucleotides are TGTGCCAGTAGTATCGATTGGCGAGGGGGCTACACCTTC. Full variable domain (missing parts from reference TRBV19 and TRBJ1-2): DGGITQSPKYLFRKEGQNVTLSCEQNLNHDAMYWYRQDPGQGLRLIYYSQIVNDFQKGDIAEGYSVSREKKESFPLTVTSAQKNPTAFYLCASSIDWRGGYTFGSGTRLTVV.

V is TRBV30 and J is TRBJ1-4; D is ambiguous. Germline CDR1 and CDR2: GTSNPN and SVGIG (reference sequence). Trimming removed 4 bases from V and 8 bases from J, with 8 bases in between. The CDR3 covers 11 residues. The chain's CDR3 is CAWTGEEKLFF. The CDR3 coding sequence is TGTGCCTGGACCGGTGAGGAAAAACTGTTTTTT.

CDR3 protein: CASSLFSGGNTGELFF. As DNA, the CDR3 is TGTGCCAGCAGCTTGTTTTCAGGGGGTAATACCGGGGAGCTGTTTTTT. The genes are TRBV5-6 and TRBJ2-2; 7 positions match TRBD1. Losses at the gene ends were 1 base for V and 5 bases for J; bases not matched to a gene: 8. CDR3 length equals 16 residues. Germline assignment: CDR1 SGHDT and CDR2 YYEEEE.

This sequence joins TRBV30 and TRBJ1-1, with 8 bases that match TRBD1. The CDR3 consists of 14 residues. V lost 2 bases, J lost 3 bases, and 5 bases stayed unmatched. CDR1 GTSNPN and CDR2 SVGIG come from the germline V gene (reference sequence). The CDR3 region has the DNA TGTGCCTGGAGTTCGACAGGGGATTACACTGAAGCTTTCTTT. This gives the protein CAWSSTGDYTEAFF.

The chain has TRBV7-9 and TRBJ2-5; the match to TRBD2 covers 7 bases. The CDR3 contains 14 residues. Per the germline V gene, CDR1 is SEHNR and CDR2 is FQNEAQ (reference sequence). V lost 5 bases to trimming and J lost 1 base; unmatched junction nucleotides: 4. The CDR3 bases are TGTGCCAGCAGCGGGGACTACCTCCAAGAGACCCAGTACTTC. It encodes CASSGDYLQETQYF.

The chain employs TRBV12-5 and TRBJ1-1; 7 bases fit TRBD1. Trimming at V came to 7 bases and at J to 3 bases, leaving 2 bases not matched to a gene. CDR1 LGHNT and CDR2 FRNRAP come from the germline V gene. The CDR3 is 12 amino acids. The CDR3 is CASDQGDTEAFF. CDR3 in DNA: TGTGCTAGTGACCAGGGGGACACTGAAGCTTTCTTT.

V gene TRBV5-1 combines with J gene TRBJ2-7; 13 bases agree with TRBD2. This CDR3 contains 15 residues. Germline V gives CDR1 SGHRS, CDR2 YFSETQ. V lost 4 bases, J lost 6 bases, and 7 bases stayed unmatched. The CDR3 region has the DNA TGCGCCAGCAGCCCCGTCGGGACTAGCGGGGTCGAGCAGTACTTC. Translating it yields CASSPVGTSGVEQYF.

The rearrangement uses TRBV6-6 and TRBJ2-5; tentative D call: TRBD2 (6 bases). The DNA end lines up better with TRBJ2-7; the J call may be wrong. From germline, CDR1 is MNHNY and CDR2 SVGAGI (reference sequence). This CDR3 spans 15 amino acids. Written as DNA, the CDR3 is TGTGCCAGCGGGGAGGAGGGGCCCTGGAACTACGAGCAGTACTTC. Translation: CASGEEGPWNYEQYF.

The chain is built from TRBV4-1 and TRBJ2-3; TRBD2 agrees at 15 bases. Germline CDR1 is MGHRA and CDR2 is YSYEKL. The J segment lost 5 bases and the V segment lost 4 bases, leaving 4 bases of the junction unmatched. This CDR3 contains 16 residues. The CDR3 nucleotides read TGCGCCAGCAGCCTTGGACTAGCGGGGGGGCAAGATACGCAGTATTTT. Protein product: CASSLGLAGGQDTQYF.

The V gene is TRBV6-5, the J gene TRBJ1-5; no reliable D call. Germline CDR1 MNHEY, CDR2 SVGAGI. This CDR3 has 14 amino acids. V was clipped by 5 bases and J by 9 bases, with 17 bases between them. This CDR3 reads CASSQGWQAWPQHF. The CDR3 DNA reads TGTGCCAGCAGTCAAGGCTGGCAGGCGTGGCCCCAGCATTTT.

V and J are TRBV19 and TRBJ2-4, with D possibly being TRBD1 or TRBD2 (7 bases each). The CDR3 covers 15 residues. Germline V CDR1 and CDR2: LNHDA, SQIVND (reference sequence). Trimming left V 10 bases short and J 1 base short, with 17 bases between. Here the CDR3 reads CATKRQGGAKNIQYF. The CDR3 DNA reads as TGTGCCACCAAGAGGCAGGGGGGGGCCAAAAACATTCAGTACTTC. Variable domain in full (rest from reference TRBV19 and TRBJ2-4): DGGITQSPKYLFRKEGQNVTLSCEQNLNHDAMYWYRQDPGQGLRLIYYSQIVNDFQKGDIAEGYSVSREKKESFPLTVTSAQKNPTAFYLCATKRQGGAKNIQYFGAGTRLSVL.

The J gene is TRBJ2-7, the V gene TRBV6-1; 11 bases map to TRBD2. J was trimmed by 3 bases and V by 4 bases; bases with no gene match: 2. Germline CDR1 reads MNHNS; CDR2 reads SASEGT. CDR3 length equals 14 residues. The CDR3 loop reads CASSASGGHYEQYF. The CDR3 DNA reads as TGTGCCAGCAGTGCTAGCGGGGGGCACTACGAGCAGTACTTC.